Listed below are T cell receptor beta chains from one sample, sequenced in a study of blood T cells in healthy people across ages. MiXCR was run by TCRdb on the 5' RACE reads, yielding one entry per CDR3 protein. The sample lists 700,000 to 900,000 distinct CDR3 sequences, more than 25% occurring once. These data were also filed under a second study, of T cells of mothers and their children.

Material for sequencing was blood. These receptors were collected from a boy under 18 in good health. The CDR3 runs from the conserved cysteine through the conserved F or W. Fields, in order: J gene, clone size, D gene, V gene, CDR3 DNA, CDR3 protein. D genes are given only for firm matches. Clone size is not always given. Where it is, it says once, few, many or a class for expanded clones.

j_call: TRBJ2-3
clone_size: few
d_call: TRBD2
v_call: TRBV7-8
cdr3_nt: TGTGCCAGCAGCCCTAGCGGGACCGGGGCAGATACGCAGTATTTT
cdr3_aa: CASSPSGTGADTQYF

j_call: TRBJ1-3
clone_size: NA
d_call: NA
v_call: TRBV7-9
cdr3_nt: TGTGCCAGCCTCGGCGGGGACGCTGGAAACACCATATATTTT
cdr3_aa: CASLGGDAGNTIYF

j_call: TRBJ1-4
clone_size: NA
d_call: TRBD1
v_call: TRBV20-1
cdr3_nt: TGCAGTGCTCCGGGACAGGGGACCGAAAAACTGTTTTTT
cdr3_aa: CSAPGQGTEKLFF

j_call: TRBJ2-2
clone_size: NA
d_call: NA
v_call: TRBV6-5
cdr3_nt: TGTGCCAGCAGTTACTCGCCCGATAACACCGGGGAGCTGTTTTTT
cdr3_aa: CASSYSPDNTGELFF

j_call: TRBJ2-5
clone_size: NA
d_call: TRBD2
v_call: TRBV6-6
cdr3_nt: TGTGCCAGCAGGTCAAGCGGGGGGGCGACCCAGTACTTC
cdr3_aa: CASRSSGGATQYF

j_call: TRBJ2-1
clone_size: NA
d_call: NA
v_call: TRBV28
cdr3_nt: TGTACCAGCAGTTCCAGTGGTTGGGCCCTCTCCTACAATGAGCAGTTCTTC
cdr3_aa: CTSSSSGWALSYNEQFF

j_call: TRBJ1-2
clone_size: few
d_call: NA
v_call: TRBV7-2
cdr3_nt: TGTGCCAGCAGCTTAGCTACGGGGGCCAACTATGGCTACACCTTC
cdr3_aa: CASSLATGANYGYTF

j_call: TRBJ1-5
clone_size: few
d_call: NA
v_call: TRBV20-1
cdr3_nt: TGCAGTGCTAGCTTGGGCCGGAATCAGCCCCAGCATTTT
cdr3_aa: CSASLGRNQPQHF

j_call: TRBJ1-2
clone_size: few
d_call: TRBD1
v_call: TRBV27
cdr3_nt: TGTGCCAGCAGTTTAACAGGGGGCGATGGCTACACCTTC
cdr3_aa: CASSLTGGDGYTF

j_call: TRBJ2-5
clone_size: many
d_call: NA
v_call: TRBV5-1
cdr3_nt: TGCGCCAGCAGCCAACAAGAGACCCAGTACTTC
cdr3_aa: CASSQQETQYF

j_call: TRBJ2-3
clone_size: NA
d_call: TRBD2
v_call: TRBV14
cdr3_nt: TGTGCCAGCAGCTCCCCGGGACTAGCGAGCGATACGCAGTATTTT
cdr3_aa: CASSSPGLASDTQYF

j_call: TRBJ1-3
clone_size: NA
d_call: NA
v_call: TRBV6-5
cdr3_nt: TGTGCCAGCAGTCTCGGACAGCCGGCGGGAAACACCATATATTTT
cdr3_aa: CASSLGQPAGNTIYF

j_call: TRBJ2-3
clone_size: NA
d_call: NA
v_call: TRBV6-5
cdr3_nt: TGTGCCAGCGCAGAGACCATCACAGATACGCAGTATTTT
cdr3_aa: CASAETITDTQYF

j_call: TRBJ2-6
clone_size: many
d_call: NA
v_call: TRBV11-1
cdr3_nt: TGTGCCAGCAGCTTGATTAAGGGGGTAATAGCTGGGGCCAACGTCCTGACTTTC
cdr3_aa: CASSLIKGVIAGANVLTF

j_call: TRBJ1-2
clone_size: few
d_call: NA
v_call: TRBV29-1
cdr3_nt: TGCAGCGGCGGCGGGGGTAACTATGGCTACACCTTC
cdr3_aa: CSGGGGNYGYTF

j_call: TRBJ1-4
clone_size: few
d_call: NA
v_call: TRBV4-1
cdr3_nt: TGCGCCAGCAGCCAGGCTACAGGGTCCACTAATGAAAAACTGTTTTTT
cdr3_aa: CASSQATGSTNEKLFF

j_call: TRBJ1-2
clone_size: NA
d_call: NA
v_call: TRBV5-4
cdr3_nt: TGTGCCAGCAGCCGGCCGGGGGCTAACTATGGCTACACCTTC
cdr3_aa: CASSRPGANYGYTF

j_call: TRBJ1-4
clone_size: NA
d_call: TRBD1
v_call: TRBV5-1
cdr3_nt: TGCGCCAGCAGCTTGGCATCCGGGACAGCAACTGAAAAACTGTTTTTT
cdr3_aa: CASSLASGTATEKLFF

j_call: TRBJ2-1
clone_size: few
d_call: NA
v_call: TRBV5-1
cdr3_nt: TGCGCCAGCAGCTTTATGGGGGGGCTCTCCTACAATGAGCAGTTCTTC
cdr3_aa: CASSFMGGLSYNEQFF

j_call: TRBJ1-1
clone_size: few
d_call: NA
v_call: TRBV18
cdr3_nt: TGTGCCAGCTCACTCATGCCATTAAACTTGAACACTGAAGCTTTCTTT
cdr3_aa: CASSLMPLNLNTEAFF

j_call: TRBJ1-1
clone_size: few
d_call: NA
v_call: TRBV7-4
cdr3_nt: TGTGCCAGCAGCCCGTCGACAGTGAACACTGAAGCTTTCTTT
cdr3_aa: CASSPSTVNTEAFF

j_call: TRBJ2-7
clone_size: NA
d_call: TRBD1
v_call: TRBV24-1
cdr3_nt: TGTGCCACCAGTGATACCCGGACAGGTGGCGACGAGCAGTACTTC
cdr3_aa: CATSDTRTGGDEQYF

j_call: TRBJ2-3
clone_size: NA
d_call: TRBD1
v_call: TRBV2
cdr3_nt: TGTGCCAGCAGAGTACAGGGGCGCGGCACAGATACGCAGTATTTT
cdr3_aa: CASRVQGRGTDTQYF

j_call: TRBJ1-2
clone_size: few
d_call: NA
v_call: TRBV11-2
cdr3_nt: TGTGCCAGCAGCTTAGCCCCGGACGGGAACTATGGCTACACCTTC
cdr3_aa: CASSLAPDGNYGYTF

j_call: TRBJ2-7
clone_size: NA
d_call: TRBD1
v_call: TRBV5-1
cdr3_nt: TGCGCCACCAGGACAGGCCCGAGCTCCTACGAGCAGTACTTC
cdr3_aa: CATRTGPSSYEQYF

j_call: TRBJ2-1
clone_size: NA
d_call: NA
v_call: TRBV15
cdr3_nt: TGTGCCACCAGCAGAAGCATCATCCCGAGCGATCAGGGTCGTGGTGAGCAGTTCTTC
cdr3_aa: CATSRSIIPSDQGRGEQFF

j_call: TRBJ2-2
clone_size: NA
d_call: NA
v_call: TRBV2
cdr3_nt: TGTGCCAGCAGTGTCTCTGGGGTGAACACCGGGGAGCTGTTTTTT
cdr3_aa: CASSVSGVNTGELFF

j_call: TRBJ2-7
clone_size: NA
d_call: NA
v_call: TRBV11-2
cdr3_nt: TGTGCCAGCAGTTTTCGGGAGTTTTCCTACGAGCAGTACTTC
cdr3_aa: CASSFREFSYEQYF

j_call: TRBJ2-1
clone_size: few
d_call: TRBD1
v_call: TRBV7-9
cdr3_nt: TGTGCCAGCAGCCCGACCGGGACAGGCGATTACAATGAGCAGTTCTTC
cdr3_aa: CASSPTGTGDYNEQFF

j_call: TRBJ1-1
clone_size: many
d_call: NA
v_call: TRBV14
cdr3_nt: TGTGCCAGCAGCCAAGGGATAAGGGCTTTGGCTTTCTTT
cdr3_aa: CASSQGIRALAFF

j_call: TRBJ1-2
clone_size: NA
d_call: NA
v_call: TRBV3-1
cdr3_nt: TGTGCCAGCAGCCAGGTAATCCCACCTTATGGCTACACCTTC
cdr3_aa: CASSQVIPPYGYTF